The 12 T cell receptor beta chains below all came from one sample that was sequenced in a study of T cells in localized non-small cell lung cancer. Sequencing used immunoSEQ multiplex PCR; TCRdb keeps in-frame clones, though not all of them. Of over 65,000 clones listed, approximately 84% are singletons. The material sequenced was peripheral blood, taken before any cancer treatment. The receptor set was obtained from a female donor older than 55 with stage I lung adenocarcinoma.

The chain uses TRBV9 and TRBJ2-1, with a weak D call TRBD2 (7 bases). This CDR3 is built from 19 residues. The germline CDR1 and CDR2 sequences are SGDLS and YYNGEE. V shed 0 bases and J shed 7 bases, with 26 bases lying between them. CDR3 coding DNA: TGTGCCAGCAGCGTAGCGTTTATGTGGGGGGCGGGGGTCATGAATGAGCAGTTCTTC. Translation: CASSVAFMWGAGVMNEQFF. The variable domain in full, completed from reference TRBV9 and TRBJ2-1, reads DSGVTQTPKHLITATGQRVTLRCSPRSGDLSVYWYQQSLDQGLQFLIQYYNGEERAKGNILERFSAQQFPDLHSELNLSSLELGDSALYFCASSVAFMWGAGVMNEQFFGPGTRLTVL.

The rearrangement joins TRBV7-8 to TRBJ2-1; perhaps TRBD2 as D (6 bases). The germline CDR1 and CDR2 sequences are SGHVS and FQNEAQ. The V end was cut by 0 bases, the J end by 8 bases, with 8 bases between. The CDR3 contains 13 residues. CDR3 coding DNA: TGTGCCAGCAGCTTAGCGTGGGGGGATGAGCAGTTCTTC. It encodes CASSLAWGDEQFF.

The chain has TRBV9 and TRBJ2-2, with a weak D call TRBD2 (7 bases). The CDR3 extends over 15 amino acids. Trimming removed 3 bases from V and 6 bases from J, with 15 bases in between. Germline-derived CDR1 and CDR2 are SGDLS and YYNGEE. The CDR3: CASSAAGAIAGELFF. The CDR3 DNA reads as TGTGCCAGCAGCGCCGCGGGGGCGATCGCCGGGGAGCTGTTTTTT.

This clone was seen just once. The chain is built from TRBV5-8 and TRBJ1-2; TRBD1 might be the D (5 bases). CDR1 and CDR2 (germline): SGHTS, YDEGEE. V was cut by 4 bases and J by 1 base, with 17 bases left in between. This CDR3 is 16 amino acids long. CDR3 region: CASSGGLRGSNYGYTF. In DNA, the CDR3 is TGTGCCAGCAGCGGGGGTTTAAGAGGGAGTAACTATGGCTACACCTTC. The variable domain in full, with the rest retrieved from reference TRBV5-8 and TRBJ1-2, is EAGVTQSPTHLIKTRGQQATLRCSPISGHTSVYWYQQALGLGLQFLLWYDEGEERNRGNFPPRFSGRQFPNYSSELNVNALELEDSALYLCASSGGLRGSNYGYTFGSGTRLTVV.

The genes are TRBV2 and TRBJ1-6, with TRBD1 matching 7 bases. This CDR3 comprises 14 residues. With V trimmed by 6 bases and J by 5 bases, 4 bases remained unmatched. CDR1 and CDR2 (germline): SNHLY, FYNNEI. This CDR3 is CASRRDSDNSPLHF. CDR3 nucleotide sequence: TGTGCCAGCAGGCGGGACAGCGATAATTCACCCCTCCACTTT.

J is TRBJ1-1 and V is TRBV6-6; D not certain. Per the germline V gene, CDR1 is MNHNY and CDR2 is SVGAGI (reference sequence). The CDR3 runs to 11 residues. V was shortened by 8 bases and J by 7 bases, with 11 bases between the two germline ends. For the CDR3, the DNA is TGTGCCAGCGGACCCCGATTTGAAGCTTTCTTT. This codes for CASGPRFEAFF.

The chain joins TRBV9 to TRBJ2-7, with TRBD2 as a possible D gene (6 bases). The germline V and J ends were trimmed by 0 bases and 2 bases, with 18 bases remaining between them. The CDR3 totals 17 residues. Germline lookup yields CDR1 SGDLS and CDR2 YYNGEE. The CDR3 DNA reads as TGTGCCAGCAGCGTAGGGGACCCCGGGACTCACACCTACGAGCAGTACTTC. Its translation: CASSVGDPGTHTYEQYF.

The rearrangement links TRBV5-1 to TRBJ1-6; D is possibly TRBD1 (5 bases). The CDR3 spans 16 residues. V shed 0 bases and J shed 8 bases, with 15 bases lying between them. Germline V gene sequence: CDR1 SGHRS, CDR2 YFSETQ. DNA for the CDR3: TGCGCCAGCAGCTTGGGTGCGGGGGACGGTGATTCACCCCTCCACTTT. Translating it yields CASSLGAGDGDSPLHF. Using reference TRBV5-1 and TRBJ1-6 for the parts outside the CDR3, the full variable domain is KAGVTQTPRYLIKTRGQQVTLSCSPISGHRSVSWYQQTPGQGLQFLFEYFSETQRNKGNFPGRFSGRQFSNSRSEMNVSTLELGDSALYLCASSLGAGDGDSPLHFGNGTRLTVT.

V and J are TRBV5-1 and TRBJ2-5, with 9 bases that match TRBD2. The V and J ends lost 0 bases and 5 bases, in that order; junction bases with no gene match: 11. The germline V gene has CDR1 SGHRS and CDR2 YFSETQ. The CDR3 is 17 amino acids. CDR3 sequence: CASSLAPSGILRETQYF. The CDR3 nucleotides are TGCGCCAGCAGCTTGGCGCCTAGCGGGATTCTCAGGGAGACCCAGTACTTC. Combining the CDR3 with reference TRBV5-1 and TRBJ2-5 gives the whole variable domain KAGVTQTPRYLIKTRGQQVTLSCSPISGHRSVSWYQQTPGQGLQFLFEYFSETQRNKGNFPGRFSGRQFSNSRSEMNVSTLELGDSALYLCASSLAPSGILRETQYFGPGTRLLVL.

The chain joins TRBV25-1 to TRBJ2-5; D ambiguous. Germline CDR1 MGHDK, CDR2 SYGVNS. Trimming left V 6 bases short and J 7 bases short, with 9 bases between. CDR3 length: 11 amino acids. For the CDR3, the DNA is TGTGCCAGCAGCCCACGGTGGACCCAGTACTTC. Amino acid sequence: CASSPRWTQYF.

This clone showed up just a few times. CDR3 nucleotide sequence: TGTGCCAGCAGTGAAGATCGTTTAGAGACCCAGTACTTC. It encodes CASSEDRLETQYF. The rearrangement links TRBV2 to TRBJ2-5; D gene uncertain. Per the germline V gene, CDR1 is SNHLY and CDR2 is FYNNEI. This CDR3 has 13 amino acids. V was trimmed by 1 base and J by 4 bases, leaving 7 bases between them.

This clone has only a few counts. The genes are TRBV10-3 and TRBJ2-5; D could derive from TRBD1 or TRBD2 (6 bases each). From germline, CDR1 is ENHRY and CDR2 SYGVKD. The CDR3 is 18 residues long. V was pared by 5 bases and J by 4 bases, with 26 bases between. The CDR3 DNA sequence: TGTGCCATCAGTCGTTTGGACACGGTAGGGGGGTCGGGAGAGACCCAGTACTTC. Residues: CAISRLDTVGGSGETQYF.